This TCR beta chain was profiled in a study of response to subunit inactivated influenza vaccine. About this clonotype itself: Its specificity is unknown. One end of the junction varies from germline; a read error may be responsible.

TCRdb re-called the RT-PCR reads with MiXCR, one entry per CDR3 protein. The table shows over 750,000 distinct CDR3 sequences, with 21% occurring only once. Germline lookup yields CDR1 SGHTA and CDR2 FQGNSA. This CDR3 region has 16 residues. Study-wide findings and caveats: The authors suggested that few new T cells are recruited per seasonal influenza vaccination.

The chain carries TRBV7-2 and TRBJ2-7; TRBD1 aligns across 7 bases. The material was PBMCs from blood, obtained more than 4 days after vaccination. The TCR was taken from a middle-aged man who received an inactivated influenza vaccine. The CDR3 protein is CSSSLVERGRVDEQYF. CDR3 nucleotides: TGTTCCAGCAGCTTAGTGGAAAGGGGGCGCGTCGACGAGCAGTACTTC.